This T cell receptor beta chain appears in the sequencing data of a study of cytomegalovirus exposure and HLA in healthy donors. The PCR had 60 Vbeta and 13 Jbeta primers. Assay used: immunoSEQ multiplex PCR; TCRdb lists only in-frame clones, some missing. The table lists roughly 150,000 clones, roughly 84% of them singletons. CDR3 length: 15 amino acids. Per the germline V gene, CDR1 is MNHNS and CDR2 is SASEGT. V was trimmed by 6 bases and J by 0 bases, leaving 14 bases between them. The V call is TRBV6-1, the J call TRBJ1-1; D call uncertain. This receptor was identified in a boy aged 2 to 10 in good health and CMV-seronegative. The sample taken for sequencing was PBMCs. The CDR3 protein is CASSAVPTLNTEAFF. The DNA for the CDR3 is TGTGCCAGCAGCGCGGTCCCAACCCTGAACACTGAAGCTTTCTTT.